A selection of T cell receptor beta chains follows, all from one sample in a study of T cell responses to AZD1222 COVID-19 vaccine. Sequencing was performed with immunoSEQ multiplex PCR; in TCRdb, only in-frame clones are kept and a portion is missing. The sample carries about 140,000 clones, around 90% recorded once. The specimen comprised peripheral blood, sampled on day 0 of AZD1222 vaccination. The receptors shown here come from an adult in good health. Both conserved end residues are trimmed from each CDR3. Each record gives: CDR3 protein, clone size, D gene, CDR3 length, V gene. The D gene is left open where the match is weak. The size field is filled for only some rows; it gives once, few, many or a size class.

CDR3: ASSRTGDITEAF
size: -
D: TRBD1
length: 12
V: TRBV2

CDR3: ASSPGQGFGDTEAF
size: -
D: TRBD1
length: 14
V: TRBV5-1

CDR3: ASKTGSGNYGYT
size: -
D: TRBD1
length: 12
V: TRBV19

CDR3: ASSQGTGSGNTIY
size: -
D: TRBD1
length: 13
V: TRBV4-3

CDR3: ASSLVGGNTEAF
size: once
D: -
length: 12
V: TRBV7-2

CDR3: ASSLVGAGGYT
size: -
D: -
length: 11
V: TRBV9

CDR3: ASSPSIGNTEAF
size: -
D: -
length: 12
V: TRBV18

CDR3: ASSGSGSSGVTDTQY
size: -
D: TRBD2
length: 15
V: TRBV9

CDR3: ASSYSPLAEEQY
size: -
D: TRBD2
length: 12
V: TRBV6-5

CDR3: ASSSGDAYTEAF
size: few
D: -
length: 12
V: TRBV27

CDR3: ASSLGLARETQY
size: -
D: -
length: 12
V: TRBV5-5

CDR3: ASSLLGVAGGHTIY
size: medium-sized
D: TRBD1
length: 14
V: TRBV7-9

CDR3: ASSWSPTGGKNIQY
size: -
D: TRBD2
length: 14
V: TRBV5-5

CDR3: SASGNYGYT
size: once
D: -
length: 9
V: TRBV20-1

CDR3: ASSNLGDPLQPLH
size: -
D: -
length: 13
V: TRBV19

CDR3: ASSQDPPSGSMNTQY
size: -
D: TRBD2
length: 15
V: TRBV4-2

CDR3: ASSIGTAQNQPQH
size: -
D: TRBD1
length: 13
V: TRBV19

CDR3: ASSIRVQINQPQH
size: -
D: -
length: 13
V: TRBV19

CDR3: SVRAGRMNTEAF
size: -
D: -
length: 12
V: TRBV29-1

CDR3: TSRPLAGRETQY
size: -
D: -
length: 12
V: TRBV1

CDR3: ASSLSGRNYEQY
size: -
D: -
length: 12
V: TRBV28

CDR3: SVAPPGLQRY
size: -
D: -
length: 10
V: TRBV29-1

CDR3: ASSLVGQGGYT
size: -
D: TRBD1
length: 11
V: TRBV7-2

CDR3: ASSNTGEADTEAF
size: -
D: TRBD1
length: 13
V: TRBV27

CDR3: ASSEVQGQYTGELF
size: -
D: TRBD1
length: 14
V: TRBV5-4

CDR3: ASSLYRYQGNEQF
size: -
D: -
length: 13
V: TRBV5-8

CDR3: ASSNPSGIEQY
size: -
D: TRBD2
length: 11
V: TRBV11-2

CDR3: ASTPGPNQPQH
size: -
D: -
length: 11
V: TRBV6-1

CDR3: ASSASGTGITEAF
size: -
D: TRBD1
length: 13
V: TRBV11-3

CDR3: ASSQDWGPDIHNEQF
size: once
D: -
length: 15
V: TRBV3-1/TRBV3-2

CDR3: ASSLDLGLAANEQF
size: -
D: TRBD2
length: 14
V: TRBV5-1

CDR3: ASSSYFVNEKLF
size: -
D: -
length: 12
V: TRBV27

CDR3: ASSSQAAYTEAF
size: -
D: -
length: 12
V: TRBV4-1

CDR3: ASSPNRAGGNQPQH
size: -
D: -
length: 14
V: TRBV7-6

CDR3: ASRKTGRAEAF
size: few
D: TRBD1
length: 11
V: TRBV28

CDR3: ASRPIWGSGNTIY
size: once
D: -
length: 13
V: TRBV19

CDR3: ASSDQQGSREAF
size: once
D: -
length: 12
V: TRBV10-1

CDR3: ASSLIPPFVPGQGREEKLF
size: -
D: TRBD1
length: 19
V: TRBV27

CDR3: ASSQAPLGQGVNTEAF
size: -
D: TRBD1
length: 16
V: TRBV4-1

CDR3: ASSPQRSSNQPQH
size: once
D: -
length: 13
V: TRBV4-2

CDR3: ASTGATGNTIY
size: -
D: -
length: 11
V: TRBV6-5